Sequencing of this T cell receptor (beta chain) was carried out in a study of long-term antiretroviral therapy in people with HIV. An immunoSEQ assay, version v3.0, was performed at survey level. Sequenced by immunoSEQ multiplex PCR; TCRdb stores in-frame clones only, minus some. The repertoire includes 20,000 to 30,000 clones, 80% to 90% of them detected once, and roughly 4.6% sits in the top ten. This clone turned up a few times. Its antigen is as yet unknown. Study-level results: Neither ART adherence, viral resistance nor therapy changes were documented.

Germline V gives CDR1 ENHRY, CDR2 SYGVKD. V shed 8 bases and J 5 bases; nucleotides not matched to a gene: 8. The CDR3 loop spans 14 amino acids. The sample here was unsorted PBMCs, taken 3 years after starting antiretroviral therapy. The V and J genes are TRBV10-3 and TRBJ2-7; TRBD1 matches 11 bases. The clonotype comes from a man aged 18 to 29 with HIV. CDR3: CAISGDRGSDEQYF. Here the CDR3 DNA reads TGTGCCATCTCAGGGGACAGGGGGTCGGACGAGCAGTACTTC.